This T cell receptor (beta chain) was sequenced in a study of T cell changes during pregnancy in multiple sclerosis. Libraries were prepared by immunoSEQ multiplex PCR; TCRdb keeps only in-frame clonotypes and omits some of them. The sample lists over 25,000 clones, roughly 90% occurring once. The ends lost 3 bases at V and 0 bases at J; junction bases unmatched: 12. The CDR3 is 18 amino acids. Germline V gives CDR1 SGDLS, CDR2 YYNGEE. Sequences were derived from CD4+ T cells from peripheral blood mononuclear cells, sampled in the second trimester of pregnancy. This sequence joins TRBV9 and TRBJ2-3, with 8 bases lining up with TRBD2. This clonotype originated in a female donor in good health, enrolled as a control in a pregnancy study. CDR3 sequence reads: CASSEGRGGGTSTDTQYF. The CDR3 DNA follows: TGTGCCAGCAGCGAGGGACGGGGCGGGGGGACTAGCACAGATACGCAGTATTTT.